The 17 T cell receptor beta chains in this list originate from one sample, sequenced in a study of blood T cell repertoires in COVID-19. Profiled with immunoSEQ multiplex PCR; TCRdb holds only in-frame clones, not every one. The sample carries tens of thousands of clones, approximately 92% recorded once. The sample comprised peripheral blood. These receptors all come from a woman aged 55-69 years with active COVID-19.

V is TRBV2 and J is TRBJ1-2, with 7 bases aligning to TRBD1. The V gene end was trimmed by 9 bases and the J gene end by 5 bases; junction bases not matched to a gene: 9. The CDR3 extends over 13 amino acids. Germline CDR1 SNHLY, CDR2 FYNNEI. The DNA of the CDR3 is TGTGCCAGTTATTCGGACAGGAATTATGGCTACACCTTC. This gives the protein CASYSDRNYGYTF.

The rearrangement joins TRBV19 to TRBJ1-5, with D maybe TRBD1 (6 bases). Trimming took 5 bases from V and 3 from J, leaving 14 bases between them. Germline V gene data show CDR1 as LNHDA and CDR2 as SQIVND (reference sequence). This CDR3 comprises 15 residues. This CDR3 reads CASSDWTAANQPQHF. CDR3 coding DNA: TGTGCCAGTAGTGATTGGACAGCGGCCAATCAGCCCCAGCATTTT.

V and J are TRBV9 and TRBJ2-7; D is undetermined. The ends were cut back, 4 bases at V and 1 base at J, with 12 bases in the middle. Per germline, CDR1 SGDLS and CDR2 YYNGEE. The CDR3 covers 14 residues. The CDR3 region has the DNA TGTGCCAGCAGCCTGACGACGGAGTCCTACGAGCAGTACTTC. Translating gives CASSLTTESYEQYF.

The genes are TRBV5-1 and TRBJ2-1; D unresolved. V lost 2 bases and J lost 8, with 5 bases in between. Germline V CDR1 and CDR2: SGHRS, YFSETQ. This CDR3 has 11 residues. The CDR3 region has the DNA TGCGCCAGCAGCTTACGCGATGAGCAGTTCTTC. Residues: CASSLRDEQFF.

The gene calls are TRBV6-1 and TRBJ1-2; D gene unclear. CDR1 MNHNS and CDR2 SASEGT come from the germline V gene. This CDR3 contains 13 residues. With 0 bases removed from V and 7 bases from J, the gap between germline ends came to 9 bases. The CDR3 loop is CASSEAPQLGYTF. CDR3 nucleotides: TGTGCCAGCAGTGAAGCCCCACAGCTTGGCTACACCTTC.

This clone was seen a single time. This chain uses TRBV29-1 with TRBJ2-1; TRBD1 might be the D (5 bases). Germline loops: CDR1 SQVTM, CDR2 ANQGSEA. The CDR3 consists of 12 residues. The V end was cut by 6 bases, the J end by 5 bases, with 11 bases between. DNA of the CDR3: TGCAGCGTAGTTGACAGACACAATGAGCAGTTCTTC. Amino acids: CSVVDRHNEQFF.

This clone was seen only once. The chain joins TRBV7-9 to TRBJ2-1; 10 bases are a match to TRBD2. This CDR3 contains 18 residues. Germline CDR1 reads SEHNR; CDR2 reads FQNEAQ (reference sequence). V trimming: 2 bases; J trimming: 8 bases; junction bases outside the gene matches: 15. The CDR3 DNA reads TGTGCCAGCAGCTTATTAAAAGGTGTTAGCGGGAGGAACGATGAGCAGTTCTTC. It codes for CASSLLKGVSGRNDEQFF.

In its sample, this clone was seen once. J is TRBJ2-7 and V is TRBV29-1; 8 positions match TRBD1. This CDR3 spans 13 amino acids. Trimming removed 4 bases from V and 3 bases from J; junction bases left unmatched: 5. Germline V lookup: CDR1 SQVTM, CDR2 ANQGSEA. CDR3 nucleotide sequence: TGCAGCGTTGGTCAGGGGGCGGGCTACGAGCAGTACTTC. This sequence encodes CSVGQGAGYEQYF.

The rearrangement joins TRBV28 to TRBJ2-3; TRBD2 aligns across 8 bases. The V gene's germline CDR1 is MDHEN and CDR2 SYDVKM. V shed 7 bases and J 6 bases; nucleotides not matched to a gene: 12. The CDR3 covers 15 residues. DNA of the CDR3: TGTGCCAGCATCCGTCAGGCTAGCGGGCAGGATACGCAGTATTTT. The encoded protein is CASIRQASGQDTQYF.

J is TRBJ2-7 and V is TRBV11-3; tentatively, D is TRBD2 (5 bases). Trimming took off 5 bases at V and 7 bases at J, with 9 bases between the two ends. This CDR3 region has 11 residues. Germline V gives CDR1 SGHNT, CDR2 YENEEA. Written as DNA, the CDR3 is TGTGCCAGCAGCCAGGAGCGGGAGCAGTACTTC. It yields the protein CASSQEREQYF.

CDR3: CASSSPSTGLAGVIGEQYF. The CDR3 nucleotides read TGTGCCAGCAGCTCCCCATCGACAGGACTAGCGGGAGTTATAGGCGAGCAGTACTTC. This chain connects TRBV7-9 to TRBJ2-7; 13 positions agree with TRBD2. Trimming at V came to 4 bases and at J to 6 bases, leaving 18 bases not matched to a gene. Germline V gives CDR1 SEHNR, CDR2 FQNEAQ (reference sequence). The CDR3 is 19 residues long.

The genes are TRBV18 and TRBJ1-1; the D is unclear. The CDR3 totals 12 residues. Germline V CDR1 and CDR2: KGHSH, LQKENI. V was trimmed by 6 bases and J by 4 bases, leaving 9 bases between them. The DNA of the CDR3 is TGTGCCAGCTCCTCACTACTCACTGAAGCTTTCTTT. Amino acid sequence: CASSSLLTEAFF.

The genes are TRBV4-3 and TRBJ2-2; D remains ambiguous. CDR1 is LGHNA and CDR2 is YSLEER in the germline V gene. Trimming pared 0 bases from V and 0 bases from J, leaving 5 bases between. The CDR3 contains 15 residues. In DNA form, the CDR3 reads TGCGCCAGCAGCCAAGATTCTCCGAACACCGGGGAGCTGTTTTTT. Its protein product is CASSQDSPNTGELFF.

The gene calls are TRBV5-4 and TRBJ2-1; 10 bases align to TRBD2. Looked up from germline, CDR1 is SGHNT and CDR2 is YYREEE (reference sequence). V was pared by 9 bases and J by 8 bases, with 14 bases of the junction left unmatched. This CDR3 has 15 amino acids. The CDR3 reads CATRSGRGLVYEQFF. CDR3 nucleotides: TGTGCCACCCGGAGCGGGAGGGGCCTGGTCTATGAGCAGTTCTTC.

This clone was counted once. The chain employs TRBV5-5 and TRBJ2-1, with D perhaps matching TRBD1 (6 bases). CDR1 SGHKS and CDR2 YYEKEE come from the germline V gene (reference sequence). This CDR3 spans 13 amino acids. V lost 4 bases and J lost 8, with 13 bases in between. The CDR3 coding sequence is TGTGCCAGCAGCGCACAGGGTCCGGATGAGCAGTTCTTC. Translated: CASSAQGPDEQFF.

The chain recombines TRBV19 with TRBJ2-2; a weak D match, TRBD2 (5 bases). V was pared by 7 bases and J by 6 bases, with 15 bases between. The CDR3 length is 14 residues. Germline values: CDR1 LNHDA, CDR2 SQIVND (reference sequence). CDR3 sequence (DNA): TGTGCCAGTACGGTTAGAGGGTCTTCCGGGGAGCTGTTTTTT. Amino acid sequence: CASTVRGSSGELFF.

The sample holds one count of this clone. This chain uses TRBV3-1 (or the pseudogene TRBV3-2) with TRBJ2-1; TRBD1 matches 11 bases. V shed 4 bases, J shed 6 bases, and the junction held 11 bases outside the gene matches. CDR3 size: 17 residues. Germline CDR1 reads LGHDT; CDR2 reads YNNKEL (reference sequence). CDR3 amino acids: CASSLTPFGTGGNEQFF. For the CDR3, the DNA is TGTGCCAGCAGCCTTACACCGTTCGGGACAGGGGGCAATGAGCAGTTCTTC.